This TCR beta chain was found in a study of tumor and adjacent non-tumor tissue in lung cancer. Overall study: Stage I to III disease affected 10 men and 5 women aged about 31 to 80.

As regards this clonotype: The antigen remains undetermined.

A modified ARM-PCR protocol with three rounds of nested PCR amplified TCRbeta. TCRdb re-analysed the multiplex PCR reads in MiXCR, keeping a single row per CDR3 protein. This sample has 50,000 or so distinct CDR3 sequences, with around two thirds found just once. Study-wide points: Compared with tumor, normal lung showed significantly lower TCR diversity.

No cell sorting was done before RNA was extracted from the tissue. This non-tumor lung sample came from over 3 cm beyond the tumor edge. Donors were chemotherapy-naive, newly diagnosed lung cancer surgical patients in China, August–late 2014. Material for sequencing was distant non-tumor lung tissue. The sequence derives from a woman aged 55-70 years with non-small cell lung cancer.

The CDR3 protein is CSALTRVFTETQYF. The CDR3 nucleotides read TGCAGTGCTCTCACTCGAGTATTTACAGAGACCCAGTACTTC. The gene calls are TRBV20-1 and TRBJ2-5, with no clear D. The germline V and J ends were trimmed by 5 bases and 4 bases, with 17 bases remaining between them. The CDR3 is 14 amino acids. Germline V gene data show CDR1 as DFQATT and CDR2 as SNEGSKA (reference sequence).